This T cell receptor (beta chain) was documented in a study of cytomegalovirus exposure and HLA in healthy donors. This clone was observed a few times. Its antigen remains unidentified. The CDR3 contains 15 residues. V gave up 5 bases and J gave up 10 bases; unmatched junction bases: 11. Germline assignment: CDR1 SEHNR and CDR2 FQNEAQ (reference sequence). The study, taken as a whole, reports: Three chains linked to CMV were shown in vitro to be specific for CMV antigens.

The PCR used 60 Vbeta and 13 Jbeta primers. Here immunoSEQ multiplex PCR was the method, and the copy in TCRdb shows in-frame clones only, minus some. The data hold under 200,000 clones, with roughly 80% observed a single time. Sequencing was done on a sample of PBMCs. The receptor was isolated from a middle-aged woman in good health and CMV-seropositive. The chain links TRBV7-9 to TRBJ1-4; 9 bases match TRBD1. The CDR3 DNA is TGTGCCAGCAGCCAAGTCGGGACAGGGCGAGTAAAACTGTTTTTT. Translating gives CASSQVGTGRVKLFF.